The rows below give T cell receptor beta chains drawn from one sample of a study of cytomegalovirus exposure and HLA in healthy donors. The data were produced by immunoSEQ multiplex PCR, yet TCRdb's version contains in-frame clones alone and is incomplete. The data contain around 150,000 clones, around four fifths of them singletons. Sequencing was done on a sample of PBMCs. These receptors originate from a boy between 2 and 10 years old in good health and CMV-seronegative. Both conserved end residues are part of each CDR3. A D gene is named only where the DNA matches it firmly. Clone size, where shown, is once, few, many, or a class for clones that have expanded.

v_call: TRBV7-2; d_call: NA; j_call: TRBJ2-4; clone_size: few; cdr3_aa: CASSLEGTPWGAKNIQYF; cdr3_nt: TGTGCCAGCAGCTTAGAAGGGACTCCCTGGGGAGCCAAAAACATTCAGTACTTC
v_call: TRBV9; d_call: TRBD1; j_call: TRBJ1-1; clone_size: NA; cdr3_aa: CASSDGQGYTEAFF; cdr3_nt: TGTGCCAGCAGCGACGGACAGGGGTACACTGAAGCTTTCTTT
v_call: TRBV4-1; d_call: TRBD1; j_call: TRBJ2-7; clone_size: NA; cdr3_aa: CASSQDRTGTGSSYEQYF; cdr3_nt: TGCGCCAGCAGCCAAGATCGGACCGGGACAGGGAGTTCCTACGAGCAGTACTTC
v_call: TRBV7-2; d_call: NA; j_call: TRBJ2-3; clone_size: once; cdr3_aa: CASSQDNTDTQYF; cdr3_nt: TGTGCCAGCAGCCAGGACAACACAGATACGCAGTATTTT
v_call: TRBV6-5; d_call: TRBD1; j_call: TRBJ1-4; clone_size: NA; cdr3_aa: CASSPTGIREKLFF; cdr3_nt: TGTGCCAGCAGCCCGACAGGGATTAGAGAAAAACTGTTTTTT
v_call: TRBV4-2; d_call: TRBD2; j_call: TRBJ2-5; clone_size: NA; cdr3_aa: CASSQDERSGKETQYF; cdr3_nt: TGTGCCAGCAGCCAAGATGAGAGGAGCGGGAAAGAGACCCAGTACTTC
v_call: TRBV29-1; d_call: TRBD1; j_call: TRBJ1-2; clone_size: few; cdr3_aa: CSVGTGSTYGYTF; cdr3_nt: TGCAGCGTTGGGACAGGTTCTACCTATGGCTACACCTTC
v_call: TRBV6-5; d_call: TRBD1; j_call: TRBJ2-4; clone_size: NA; cdr3_aa: CASSQTGDGKNIQYF; cdr3_nt: TGTGCCAGCAGTCAGACAGGGGATGGGAAGAACATTCAGTACTTC
v_call: TRBV28; d_call: TRBD1; j_call: TRBJ2-3; clone_size: NA; cdr3_aa: CASNQGAQGSTDTQYF; cdr3_nt: TGTGCCAGCAATCAGGGGGCTCAGGGGTCCACAGATACGCAGTATTTT
v_call: TRBV5-4; d_call: NA; j_call: TRBJ1-2; clone_size: NA; cdr3_aa: CASRGVYGYTF; cdr3_nt: TGTGCCAGCCGGGGGGTCTATGGCTACACCTTC
v_call: TRBV6-1; d_call: NA; j_call: TRBJ2-5; clone_size: NA; cdr3_aa: CASRGPTGYQETQYF; cdr3_nt: TGTGCCAGCAGGGGCCCCACAGGCTATCAAGAGACCCAGTACTTC
v_call: TRBV13; d_call: TRBD1; j_call: TRBJ2-2; clone_size: NA; cdr3_aa: CASSRLGQLYTGELFF; cdr3_nt: TGTGCCAGCAGCCGGCTGGGACAGCTATACACCGGGGAGCTGTTTTTT
v_call: TRBV30; d_call: NA; j_call: TRBJ2-1; clone_size: few; cdr3_aa: CAWSGGNEQFF; cdr3_nt: TGTGCCTGGAGTGGCGGCAATGAGCAGTTCTTC
v_call: TRBV6-5; d_call: NA; j_call: TRBJ2-7; clone_size: NA; cdr3_aa: CASSYSDRSYEQYF; cdr3_nt: TGTGCCAGCAGTTACTCCGACAGGTCCTACGAGCAGTACTTC
v_call: TRBV7-8; d_call: NA; j_call: TRBJ1-5; clone_size: NA; cdr3_aa: CASSFFSRPERSNQPQHF; cdr3_nt: TGTGCCAGCAGCTTTTTTTCACGTCCTGAGAGGAGCAATCAGCCCCAGCATTTT
v_call: TRBV28; d_call: NA; j_call: TRBJ2-7; clone_size: once; cdr3_aa: CASRPEPRKRRTAYEQYF; cdr3_nt: TGTGCCAGCAGACCAGAGCCGCGGAAACGCCGGACAGCTTACGAGCAGTACTTC
v_call: TRBV27; d_call: NA; j_call: TRBJ1-2; clone_size: NA; cdr3_aa: CASSLWPGSEGYTF; cdr3_nt: TGTGCCAGCAGTTTATGGCCCGGGTCTGAAGGCTACACCTTC
v_call: TRBV18; d_call: NA; j_call: TRBJ1-3; clone_size: NA; cdr3_aa: CASSPQVGRSGNTIYF; cdr3_nt: TGTGCCAGCTCACCACAGGTCGGCAGGTCTGGAAACACCATATATTTT
v_call: TRBV2; d_call: TRBD1; j_call: TRBJ1-4; clone_size: NA; cdr3_aa: CATGSDRQYTANEKLFF; cdr3_nt: TGTGCCACAGGCTCGGACAGGCAATATACGGCTAATGAAAAACTGTTTTTT
v_call: TRBV18; d_call: TRBD2; j_call: TRBJ2-1; clone_size: NA; cdr3_aa: CASSQSGRVGEQFF; cdr3_nt: TGTGCCAGCTCACAATCCGGGAGGGTGGGGGAGCAGTTCTTC
v_call: TRBV5-1; d_call: TRBD1; j_call: TRBJ1-2; clone_size: NA; cdr3_aa: CASSLVGGQGATGYTF; cdr3_nt: TGCGCCAGCAGCTTGGTCGGAGGACAGGGGGCGACGGGCTACACCTTC
v_call: TRBV11-3; d_call: TRBD2; j_call: TRBJ2-3; clone_size: NA; cdr3_aa: CASSLDSAAGLTQYF; cdr3_nt: TGTGCCAGCAGCTTAGATTCTGCAGCGGGGCTGACGCAGTATTTT
v_call: TRBV7-9; d_call: NA; j_call: TRBJ2-7; clone_size: NA; cdr3_aa: CASSLATAGSHEQYF; cdr3_nt: TGTGCCAGCAGCTTAGCAACGGCAGGGTCCCACGAGCAGTACTTC
v_call: TRBV19; d_call: NA; j_call: TRBJ2-7; clone_size: NA; cdr3_aa: CASSTGTYEQYF; cdr3_nt: TGTGCCAGTAGTACAGGTACCTACGAGCAGTACTTC
v_call: TRBV10-1; d_call: NA; j_call: TRBJ2-1; clone_size: few; cdr3_aa: CASSDTPGFGNEQFF; cdr3_nt: TGCGCCAGCAGTGACACCCCAGGGTTCGGCAATGAGCAGTTCTTC
v_call: TRBV5-4; d_call: NA; j_call: TRBJ1-2; clone_size: NA; cdr3_aa: CASSLEGAVGSGYTF; cdr3_nt: TGTGCCAGCAGCTTGGAGGGAGCGGTCGGGAGTGGCTACACCTTC
v_call: TRBV7-9; d_call: TRBD2; j_call: TRBJ2-1; clone_size: NA; cdr3_aa: CSSSFRGGLTDEQFF; cdr3_nt: TGTTCCAGCAGCTTCCGGGGGGGCCTCACCGATGAGCAGTTCTTC
v_call: TRBV6-5; d_call: TRBD1; j_call: TRBJ1-5; clone_size: NA; cdr3_aa: CASRRQGRSNQPQHF; cdr3_nt: TGTGCCAGCAGACGACAGGGTAGGAGCAATCAGCCCCAGCATTTT
v_call: TRBV30; d_call: NA; j_call: TRBJ1-2; clone_size: NA; cdr3_aa: CARKDRLGNYGYTF; cdr3_nt: TGTGCCCGAAAAGACAGGCTCGGTAACTATGGCTACACCTTC
v_call: TRBV10-3; d_call: TRBD1; j_call: TRBJ1-2; clone_size: NA; cdr3_aa: CAISPGQTNYGYTF; cdr3_nt: TGTGCCATCAGTCCGGGACAGACTAACTATGGCTACACCTTC
v_call: TRBV11-2; d_call: TRBD2; j_call: TRBJ2-7; clone_size: NA; cdr3_aa: CASSRTSGSYEQYF; cdr3_nt: TGTGCCAGCAGCCGGACTAGCGGGAGCTACGAGCAGTACTTC
v_call: TRBV5-6; d_call: TRBD2; j_call: TRBJ2-1; clone_size: NA; cdr3_aa: CASSVLAGDWWDEQFF; cdr3_nt: TGTGCCAGCAGCGTCCTAGCGGGAGACTGGTGGGATGAGCAGTTCTTC
v_call: TRBV4-2; d_call: NA; j_call: TRBJ2-7; clone_size: NA; cdr3_aa: CASSRDLFTYEQYF; cdr3_nt: TGTGCCAGCAGCCGGGACTTGTTCACCTACGAGCAGTACTTC
v_call: TRBV4-1; d_call: TRBD1; j_call: TRBJ2-2; clone_size: NA; cdr3_aa: CASSRWPGQGTGELFF; cdr3_nt: TGCGCCAGCAGCCGTTGGCCGGGACAGGGGACCGGGGAGCTGTTTTTT
v_call: TRBV6-1; d_call: NA; j_call: TRBJ1-2; clone_size: few; cdr3_aa: CASRENYGYTF; cdr3_nt: TGTGCCAGCAGAGAGAACTATGGCTACACCTTC
v_call: TRBV6-1; d_call: TRBD1; j_call: TRBJ2-6; clone_size: NA; cdr3_aa: CATIQGATGANVLTF; cdr3_nt: TGTGCCACCATACAGGGGGCTACTGGGGCCAACGTCCTGACTTTC
v_call: TRBV5-1; d_call: TRBD2; j_call: TRBJ2-1; clone_size: NA; cdr3_aa: CASSLPPGLAGVGDEQFF; cdr3_nt: TGCGCCAGCAGCCTACCCCCGGGACTAGCGGGAGTAGGGGATGAGCAGTTCTTC
v_call: TRBV5-4; d_call: TRBD1; j_call: TRBJ1-2; clone_size: NA; cdr3_aa: CASSSYTGQFGYTF; cdr3_nt: TGTGCCAGCAGCTCCTACACGGGACAGTTTGGCTACACCTTC
v_call: TRBV11-2; d_call: NA; j_call: TRBJ2-3; clone_size: NA; cdr3_aa: CASSKGQELSQYF; cdr3_nt: TGTGCCAGCAGCAAGGGACAAGAACTTTCGCAGTATTTT
v_call: TRBV2; d_call: TRBD1; j_call: TRBJ1-4; clone_size: NA; cdr3_aa: CASSGQGEKLFF; cdr3_nt: TGTGCCAGCAGTGGACAGGGTGAAAAACTGTTTTTT
v_call: TRBV5-1; d_call: NA; j_call: TRBJ1-1; clone_size: NA; cdr3_aa: CASSSQSQPRTVEAFF; cdr3_nt: TGCGCCAGCAGCTCCCAATCTCAGCCGAGGACAGTTGAAGCTTTCTTT
v_call: TRBV30; d_call: NA; j_call: TRBJ1-2; clone_size: NA; cdr3_aa: CAHEPGFLGYTF; cdr3_nt: TGTGCCCATGAACCGGGGTTCCTTGGCTACACCTTC
v_call: TRBV29-1; d_call: NA; j_call: TRBJ1-2; clone_size: once; cdr3_aa: CSVVSPGKNYGYTF; cdr3_nt: TGCAGCGTTGTATCTCCGGGGAAGAACTATGGCTACACCTTC
v_call: TRBV5-1; d_call: NA; j_call: TRBJ1-5; clone_size: once; cdr3_aa: CASSLDGYSNQPQHF; cdr3_nt: TGCGCCAGCAGCTTGGACGGTTATAGCAATCAGCCCCAGCATTTT
v_call: TRBV14; d_call: NA; j_call: TRBJ1-1; clone_size: NA; cdr3_aa: CASSPGGVAFF; cdr3_nt: TGTGCCAGCAGCCCTGGGGGGGTAGCTTTCTTT
v_call: TRBV25-1; d_call: TRBD2; j_call: TRBJ2-2; clone_size: NA; cdr3_aa: CASSDPSGANTGELFF; cdr3_nt: TGTGCCAGCAGTGACCCCAGCGGGGCGAACACCGGGGAGCTGTTTTTT
v_call: TRBV19; d_call: NA; j_call: TRBJ2-7; clone_size: few; cdr3_aa: CASSNHYEQYF; cdr3_nt: TGTGCCAGTAGTAATCACTACGAGCAGTACTTC
v_call: TRBV6-6; d_call: NA; j_call: TRBJ1-3; clone_size: NA; cdr3_aa: CASSHRVGRSGNTIYF; cdr3_nt: TGTGCCAGCAGCCACAGGGTAGGGCGCTCTGGAAACACCATATATTTT
v_call: TRBV11-2; d_call: NA; j_call: TRBJ2-7; clone_size: few; cdr3_aa: CASSLAGISYEQYF; cdr3_nt: TGTGCCAGCAGCTTAGCAGGGATCTCCTACGAGCAGTACTTC
v_call: TRBV5-5; d_call: NA; j_call: TRBJ1-1; clone_size: NA; cdr3_aa: CASSSARGSMNTEAFF; cdr3_nt: TGTGCCAGCAGCTCCGCCAGGGGTTCTATGAACACTGAAGCTTTCTTT
v_call: TRBV9; d_call: NA; j_call: TRBJ1-1; clone_size: NA; cdr3_aa: CASSRNRNTEAFF; cdr3_nt: TGTGCCAGCAGCAGAAACAGGAACACTGAAGCTTTCTTT
v_call: TRBV4-1; d_call: NA; j_call: TRBJ1-1; clone_size: once; cdr3_aa: CASSQLTLAGDFTEAFF; cdr3_nt: TGCGCCAGCAGCCAACTTACCCTCGCGGGCGACTTCACTGAAGCTTTCTTT
v_call: TRBV15; d_call: NA; j_call: TRBJ2-1; clone_size: NA; cdr3_aa: CATSRLDSNEQFF; cdr3_nt: TGTGCCACCAGCAGACTCGACAGCAATGAGCAGTTCTTC
v_call: TRBV5-1; d_call: NA; j_call: TRBJ2-7; clone_size: NA; cdr3_aa: CASSPTVTYEQYF; cdr3_nt: TGCGCCAGCAGCCCGACAGTTACCTACGAGCAGTACTTC
v_call: TRBV5-1; d_call: TRBD1; j_call: TRBJ2-1; clone_size: NA; cdr3_aa: CASSGDRGPYNEQFF; cdr3_nt: TGCGCCAGCAGCGGGGACAGGGGGCCCTACAATGAGCAGTTCTTC